What follows describes a single TCR beta chain. Sequencing was performed with immunoSEQ multiplex PCR; in TCRdb, only in-frame clones are kept and a portion is missing. The sample contains around 66,000 clones, around 92% of which appear only once. This entry is derived from a study of T cell changes during pregnancy in multiple sclerosis. The CDR3 extends over 11 amino acids. CDR1 and CDR2 (germline): SNHLY, FYNNEI. V lost 9 bases and J lost 4, with 9 bases in between. The sequence derives from a female donor in good health, enrolled as a control in a pregnancy study. The chain joins TRBV2 to TRBJ1-1; D remains ambiguous. The material sequenced was peripheral blood, taken in the third trimester of pregnancy. DNA for the CDR3: TGTGCCAGTCCGGGATCCACTGAAGCTTTCTTT. Amino acids: CASPGSTEAFF.